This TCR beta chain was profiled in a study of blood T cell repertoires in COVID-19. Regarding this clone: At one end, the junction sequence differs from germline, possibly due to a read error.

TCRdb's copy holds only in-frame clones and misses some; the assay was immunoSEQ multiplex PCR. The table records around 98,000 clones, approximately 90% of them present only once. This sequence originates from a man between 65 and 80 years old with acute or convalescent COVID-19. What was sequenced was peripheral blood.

This chain's CDR3 is CASSDSGRGRSWVF. In DNA form, the CDR3 reads TGTGCCAGCAGTGACTCCGGGCGGGGGCGCAGCTGGGTCTTC. The chain uses TRBV6-5 and TRBJ2-1; tentative D call: TRBD2 (7 bases). This CDR3 has 14 amino acids. Germline V gene data show CDR1 as MNHEY and CDR2 as SVGAGI.